This TCR beta chain was sequenced for a study of glioma-infiltrating T cells after dendritic cell vaccination. Study-wide findings and caveats: Survival was not directly related to TCR clonality in these patients. Few patients contributed both blood and tumor specimens.

Fresh-frozen tumor tissue and more than two years of survival data were available for all. V shed 1 base and J 3 bases; nucleotides not matched to a gene: 3. The CDR3 has 14 residues. Germline V gene sequence: CDR1 LNHDA, CDR2 SQIVND (reference sequence). Turning to this clone: No antigen is known for it.

The table came from immunoSEQ multiplex PCR; TCRdb's copy has only in-frame clones and leaves some out. Of fewer than 85,000 clones in the sample, around 86% were seen once. This sample comprised blood, obtained before dendritic cell vaccination. This sequence originates from a human donor with glioblastoma. The rearrangement links TRBV19 to TRBJ2-7; 7 positions match TRBD2. The CDR3 bases are TGTGCCAGTAGTATAGGGGAGGGGTACTACGAGCAGTACTTC. This sequence encodes CASSIGEGYYEQYF.